These 16 T cell receptor beta chains originate from one sample sequenced in a study of T cells in Graves' hyperthyroidism and ophthalmopathy. RNA transcripts served as the template for amplifying TCR beta CDR3 regions. TCR CDR3 regions were first amplified by RT-PCR with HTBI primers. MiXCR was run by TCRdb on the multiplex PCR reads, yielding one entry per CDR3 protein. The profile shows about 380,000 distinct CDR3 sequences, about 15% of them singletons. Sequenced material: blood. The receptors come from a woman aged 60 to 75 with Graves' hyperthyroidism.

This clonotype was seen repeatedly, ten times or more. The CDR3 loop is CASSFPGGTGNTIYF. The CDR3 DNA follows: TGTGCCAGCAGTTTCCCGGGGGGAACTGGAAACACCATATATTTT. The chain joins TRBV12-3 or TRBV12-4 to TRBJ1-3; D might be TRBD1 (5 bases). CDR3 length equals 15 residues. V was shortened by 3 bases and J by 2 bases, with 11 bases between the two germline ends.

The sample holds many counts of this clonotype. The gene calls are TRBV20-1 and TRBJ2-1, with 7 bases that match TRBD2. The trim removed 3 bases at V and 9 bases at J, leaving 5 bases unmatched. The germline V gene encodes CDR1 DFQATT and CDR2 SNEGSKA (reference sequence). CDR3 size: 12 residues. CDR3 DNA sequence: TGCAGTGCTAGCCCCAGCGGGGTTGAGCAGTTCTTC. It is translated as CSASPSGVEQFF.

This chain links TRBV28 with TRBJ2-7; 7 positions match TRBD1. The CDR3 loop spans 15 amino acids. Germline trimming cut 7 bases from V and 0 bases from J; bases unmatched to any gene: 9. The germline gives CDR1 MDHEN, CDR2 SYDVKM. CDR3 DNA: TGTGCCAGCAAACCAGTCCAGGGGGACTCCTACGAGCAGTACTTC. This encodes CASKPVQGDSYEQYF.

This clonotype was recorded at least ten times. This chain's CDR3 is CASSPGGTGGAEQYF. The CDR3 DNA sequence: TGTGCCAGCTCACCAGGAGGGACAGGGGGCGCCGAGCAGTACTTC. This chain uses TRBV18 with TRBJ2-7, with 12 bases aligning to TRBD1. V lost 2 bases, J lost 6 bases, and 5 bases stayed unmatched. The CDR3 is 15 amino acids. Germline CDR1 and CDR2: KGHSH and LQKENI.

This clonotype was observed many times. This rearrangement joins TRBV2 to TRBJ2-7; possible D gene TRBD2, 6 bases. CDR1 is SNHLY, CDR2 FYNNEI, per germline. The CDR3 runs 12 residues. The V gene lost 7 bases and the J gene lost 4 bases, with 11 bases spanning the gap. The CDR3 loop reads CASTGLPYEQYF. In DNA, the CDR3 is TGTGCCAGCACCGGACTACCTTACGAGCAGTACTTC. Supplemented by reference TRBV2 and TRBJ2-7, the full variable domain reads EPEVTQTPSHQVTQMGQEVILRCVPISNHLYFYWYRQILGQKVEFLVSFYNNEISEKSEIFDDQFSVERPDGSNFTLKIRSTKLEDSAMYFCASTGLPYEQYFGPGTRLTVT.

This clonotype was observed many times. The chain carries TRBV12-3 or TRBV12-4 and TRBJ1-2; D unclear. CDR3 length equals 15 residues. V was pared by 4 bases and J by 1 base, with 13 bases between. The CDR3 protein is CASSSQPGGNYGYTF. The CDR3 coding sequence is TGTGCCAGCAGTTCTCAACCCGGTGGTAACTATGGCTACACCTTC.

Ten or more counts support this clonotype. The chain combines TRBV20-1 with TRBJ2-5; 12 bases line up with TRBD2. V was pared by 0 bases and J by 5 bases, with 4 bases of the junction left unmatched. The length of the CDR3 is 15 residues. Per the germline V gene, CDR1 is DFQATT and CDR2 is SNEGSKA (reference sequence). The CDR3 reads CSARDLAGGMETQYF. DNA for the CDR3: TGCAGTGCTAGAGATCTAGCGGGAGGGATGGAGACCCAGTACTTC.

This clonotype was counted a few times. This chain uses TRBV24-1 with TRBJ2-3; 8 nucleotides match TRBD1. Germline V gives CDR1 KGHDR, CDR2 SFDVKD. This CDR3 comprises 15 residues. Losses at the gene ends were 3 bases for V and 2 bases for J; bases not matched to a gene: 3. The CDR3 region has the DNA TGTGCCACCAGTGATCCAGGGGGCCCCACAGATACGCAGTATTTT. Its translation is CATSDPGGPTDTQYF.

The table lists this clonotype with many counts. The genes are TRBV5-1 and TRBJ2-3; 11 positions match TRBD1. The V gene end was trimmed by 3 bases and the J gene end by 4 bases; junction bases not matched to a gene: 4. This CDR3 has 15 residues. The germline CDR1 and CDR2 sequences are SGHRS and YFSETQ. The CDR3 loop reads CASSWDRGGPDTQYF. CDR3 nucleotide sequence: TGCGCCAGCAGCTGGGACAGGGGGGGGCCAGATACGCAGTATTTT.

As for this clonotype: A much bigger clone sits one base away, suggesting this may be a read error. The V and J genes are TRBV7-9 and TRBJ2-7; 14 bases are a match to TRBD2. The germline V gene encodes CDR1 SEHNR and CDR2 FQNEAQ (reference sequence). This CDR3 region has 15 residues. The CDR3 loop reads CAGSRGTSGGYEQYF. CDR3 DNA sequence: TGTGCCGGCAGCCGTGGGACTAGCGGGGGCTACGAGCAGTACTTC.

There are many counts of this clonotype. The CDR3 reads CASSEVPAGELFF. DNA for the CDR3: TGTGCCAGCAGTGAAGTGCCCGCCGGGGAGCTGTTTTTT. The chain links TRBV2 to TRBJ2-2; D is uncertain. Trimming pared 1 base from V and 6 bases from J, leaving 6 bases between. This CDR3 has 13 residues. Germline V gives CDR1 SNHLY, CDR2 FYNNEI.

The V gene is TRBV6-1, the J gene TRBJ2-7; TRBD1 is a possible D gene (6 bases). The CDR3 consists of 17 residues. V lost 6 bases and J lost 0, with 21 bases in between. The germline V gene has CDR1 MNHNS and CDR2 SASEGT. The CDR3 nucleotides are TGTGCCAGCAGACCCCCACGAGGGCAGGGGCCCTCCTACGAGCAGTACTTC. Translating it yields CASRPPRGQGPSYEQYF.

The chain joins TRBV28 to TRBJ2-1; D could derive from TRBD1 or TRBD2 (6 bases each). V lost 6 bases to trimming and J lost 3 bases, with 12 bases between them. Germline V CDR1 and CDR2: MDHEN, SYDVKM. The CDR3 runs to 14 residues. The CDR3 is CASSVGGGYNEQFF. CDR3 nucleotides: TGTGCCAGCAGCGTGGGGGGCGGCTACAATGAGCAGTTCTTC.

This clonotype was recorded many times. The chain joins TRBV10-1 to TRBJ2-5, with 7 bases fitting TRBD1. Looked up from germline, CDR1 is WNHNN and CDR2 is SYGVQD (reference sequence). CDR3 length equals 13 residues. J gave up 5 bases and V 6 bases, and 6 bases lay outside the gene matches. The CDR3 DNA sequence: TGCGCCAGCAGCATCGGGACAGCGGAGACCCAGTACTTC. Its translation is CASSIGTAETQYF.

This clonotype was observed a few times. The chain links TRBV28 to TRBJ1-6; D perhaps matches TRBD1 (5 bases). Germline-derived CDR1 and CDR2 are MDHEN and SYDVKM. Trimming removed 7 bases at V and 10 bases at J, with 14 bases between. The CDR3 is 13 amino acids. CDR3 bases: TGTGCCAGCACTCCAAGGAGGGGATCACCCCTCCACTTT. This encodes CASTPRRGSPLHF.

The chain carries TRBV30 and TRBJ1-1, with D tentatively TRBD1 (5 bases). CDR3 size: 12 residues. With 2 bases removed from V and 6 bases from J, the gap between germline ends came to 10 bases. CDR1 GTSNPN and CDR2 SVGIG come from the germline V gene (reference sequence). The CDR3 region is CAWSLGPAEAFF. The CDR3 coding sequence is TGTGCCTGGAGTTTGGGGCCCGCTGAAGCTTTCTTT.